This T cell receptor beta chain derives from a study of early T cells in non-severe SARS-CoV-2 infection. Overall study: Sequenced bulk RNA came from whole blood that was unsorted, and chains were unpaired. The study's findings and limits: There was a bias toward anti-spike CD8 responses in VDJdb matching, which missed private and CD4 specificities.

Trimming removed 1 base at V and 1 base at J, with 10 bases between. Germline V gives CDR1 MGHRA, CDR2 YSYEKL. CDR3 length: 15 residues. Individually, cDNA molecules had unique molecular identifiers attached to them. Using its own MiXCR run on the 5' RACE reads, TCRdb lists one record per CDR3 protein. The table records some 64,000 distinct CDR3 sequences, roughly 13% of them present only once. In regard to this clonotype: Its antigen is still unknown.

The TCR was taken from an adult who was a healthcare worker with PCR-confirmed SARS-CoV-2 infection or an uninfected control (not recorded which). V usage is TRBV4-1 and J usage is TRBJ2-5; D gene ambiguous. Material: whole blood. The CDR3 sequence: CASSQVTQVQETQYF. In nucleotides, the CDR3 is TGCGCCAGCAGCCAAGTTACACAAGTCCAAGAGACCCAGTACTTC.